The T cell receptor (beta chain) under discussion was sequenced for a study of post-analysis software for immune sequencing data. Study details: The study covered relapsing-remitting, secondary progressive and progressive-relapsing courses of multiple sclerosis. Regarding the study as a whole: The five TRBV segments detected at higher frequency in patients than in controls included TRBV5-6, TRBV5-1 and TRBV20-1.

This clonotype has just a few counts. The target antigen is unknown. Tagging with unique molecular identifiers was a feature of the TCR beta cDNA libraries. From the PCR reads, TCRdb called clonotypes with MiXCR, one entry per CDR3 protein. The sample records about 820,000 distinct CDR3 sequences, roughly 58% being singletons. The CDR3 loop spans 16 amino acids. Germline V gene data show CDR1 as SGHRS and CDR2 as YFSETQ. The V gene end was trimmed by 4 bases and the J gene end by 0 bases; junction bases not matched to a gene: 6. The clonotype originates from a girl aged 5-17 years with multiple sclerosis. Material for sequencing was blood. The chain joins TRBV5-1 to TRBJ2-3, with 9 bases aligning to TRBD1. Here the CDR3 DNA reads TGCGCCAGCAGCAACAGGGGGCCCGTAAGCACAGATACGCAGTATTTT. It is translated as CASSNRGPVSTDTQYF.